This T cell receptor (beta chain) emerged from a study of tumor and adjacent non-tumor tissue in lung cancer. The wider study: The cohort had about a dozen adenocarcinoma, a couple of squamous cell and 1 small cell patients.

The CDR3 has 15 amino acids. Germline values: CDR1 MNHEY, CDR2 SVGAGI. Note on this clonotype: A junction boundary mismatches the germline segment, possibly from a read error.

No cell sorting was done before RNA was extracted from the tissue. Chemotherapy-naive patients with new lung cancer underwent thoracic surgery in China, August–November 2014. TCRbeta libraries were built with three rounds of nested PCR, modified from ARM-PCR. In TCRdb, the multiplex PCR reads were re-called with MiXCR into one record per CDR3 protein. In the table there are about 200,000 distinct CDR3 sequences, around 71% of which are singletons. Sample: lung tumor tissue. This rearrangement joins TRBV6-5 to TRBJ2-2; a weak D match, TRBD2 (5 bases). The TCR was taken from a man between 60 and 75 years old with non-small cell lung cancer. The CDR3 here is CASSRSSGNTRELFF. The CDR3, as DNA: TGTGCCAGCAGCCGATCATCGGGGAACACCCGGGAGCTGTTTTTT.